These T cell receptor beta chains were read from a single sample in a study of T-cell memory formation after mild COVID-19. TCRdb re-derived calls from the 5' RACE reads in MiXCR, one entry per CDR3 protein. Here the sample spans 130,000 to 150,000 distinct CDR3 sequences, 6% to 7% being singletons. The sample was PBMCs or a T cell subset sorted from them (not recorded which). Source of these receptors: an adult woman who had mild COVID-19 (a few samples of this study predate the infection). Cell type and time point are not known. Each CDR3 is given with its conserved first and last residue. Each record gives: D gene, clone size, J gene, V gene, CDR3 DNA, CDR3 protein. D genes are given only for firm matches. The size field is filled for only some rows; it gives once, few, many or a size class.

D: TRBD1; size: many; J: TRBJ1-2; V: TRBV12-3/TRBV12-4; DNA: TGTGCCAGCAGTTTAATCGGCTCCGGACAGGGGGCCCCCTATGGCTACACCTTC; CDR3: CASSLIGSGQGAPYGYTF
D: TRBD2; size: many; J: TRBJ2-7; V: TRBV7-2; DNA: TGTGCCAGCAGCTTAGGCGGGAGCCTATACGAGCAGTACTTC; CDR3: CASSLGGSLYEQYF
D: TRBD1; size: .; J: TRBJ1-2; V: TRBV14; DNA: TGTGCCAGCAGCCAAGTCCAGACAGGGGACTATGGCTACACCTTC; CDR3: CASSQVQTGDYGYTF
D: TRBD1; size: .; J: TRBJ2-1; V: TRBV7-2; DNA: TGTGCCAGCAGCTTTATAGGGGGCGTCGTCTACAATGAGCAGTTCTTC; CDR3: CASSFIGGVVYNEQFF
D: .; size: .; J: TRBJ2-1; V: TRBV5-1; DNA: TGCGCCAGCAGTAAGGGGATACTCTACAATGAGCAGTTCTTC; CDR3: CASSKGILYNEQFF
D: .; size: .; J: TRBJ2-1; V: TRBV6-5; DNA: TGTGCCAGCAAGGATGGCAGTTCCTACAATGAGCAGTTCTTC; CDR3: CASKDGSSYNEQFF
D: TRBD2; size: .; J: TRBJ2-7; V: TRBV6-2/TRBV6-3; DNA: TGTGCCAGCCGGGAGTCTAGCGGACTACGCGAGCAGTACTTC; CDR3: CASRESSGLREQYF
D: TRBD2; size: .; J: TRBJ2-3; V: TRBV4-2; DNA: TGTGCCAGCAGCCAAGAGGTTACGGCGGGAGGAGGCCCAGATACGCAGTATTTT; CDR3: CASSQEVTAGGGPDTQYF
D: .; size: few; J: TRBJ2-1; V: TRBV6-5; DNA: TGTGCCAGCAGTACCAGGAACCTCGGTGGTGAGCAGTTCTTC; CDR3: CASSTRNLGGEQFF
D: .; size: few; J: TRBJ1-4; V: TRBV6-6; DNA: TGTGCCAGCAGTTACCGGTCCGGGACGCCCAATGAAAAACTGTTTTTT; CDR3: CASSYRSGTPNEKLFF
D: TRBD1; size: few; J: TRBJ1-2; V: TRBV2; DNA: TGTGCCAGCAGTGGATCGACAGGGGACTATGGCTACACCTTC; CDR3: CASSGSTGDYGYTF
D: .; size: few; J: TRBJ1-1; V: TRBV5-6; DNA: TGTGCCAGCAGCTTAAAGGGGGAATTTACTGAAGCTTTCTTT; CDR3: CASSLKGEFTEAFF
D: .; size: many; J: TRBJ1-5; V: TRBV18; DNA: TGTGCCAGCTCACGGACGGATAGCAATCAGCCCCAGCATTTT; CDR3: CASSRTDSNQPQHF
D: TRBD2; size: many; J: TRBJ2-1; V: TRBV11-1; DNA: TGTGCCAGCAGCTTAGGCCTCAGACTAGCGGGAAACCCGTTAGATGAGCAGTTCTTC; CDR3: CASSLGLRLAGNPLDEQFF
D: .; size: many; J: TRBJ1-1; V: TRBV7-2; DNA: TGTGCCAGCAGCTTAAGGCCAGACATGAACACTGAAGCTTTCTTT; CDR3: CASSLRPDMNTEAFF
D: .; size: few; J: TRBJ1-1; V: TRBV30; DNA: TGTGCCTGGAGCGGGGTTGGGATCAACACTGAAGCTTTCTTT; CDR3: CAWSGVGINTEAFF
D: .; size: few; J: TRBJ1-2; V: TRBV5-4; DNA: TGTGCCAGCAGCCTCTCGGACAGCTATGGCTACACCTTC; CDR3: CASSLSDSYGYTF
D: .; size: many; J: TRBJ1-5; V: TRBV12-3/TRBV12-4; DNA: TGTGCCAGCAGCGCAGGGGATCAGCCCCAGCATTTT; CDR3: CASSAGDQPQHF
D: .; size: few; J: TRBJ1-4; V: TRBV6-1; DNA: TGTGCCAGCAGTGATAACGGGGCAGCGGATGAAAAACTGTTTTTT; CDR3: CASSDNGAADEKLFF
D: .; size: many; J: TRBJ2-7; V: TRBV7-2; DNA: TGTGCCAGCAGCTTATCTCGACAACTCTACGAGCAGTACTTC; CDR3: CASSLSRQLYEQYF
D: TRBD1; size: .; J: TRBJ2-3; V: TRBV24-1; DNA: TGTGCCACCAGTGATTTGCGCAAGGGGGCTGGAGATACGCAGTATTTT; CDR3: CATSDLRKGAGDTQYF
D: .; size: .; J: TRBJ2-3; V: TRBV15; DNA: TGTGCCACCAGCAGGGCCCCCGGTCGCACAGATACGCAGTATTTT; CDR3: CATSRAPGRTDTQYF
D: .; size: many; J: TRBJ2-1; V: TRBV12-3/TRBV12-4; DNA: TGTGCCAGCAGACCGGGAGAAACTTACAATGAGCAGTTCTTC; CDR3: CASRPGETYNEQFF
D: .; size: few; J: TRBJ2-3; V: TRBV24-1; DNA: TGTGCCACCAGTGAGGCAGCGAGATATACGCAGTATTTT; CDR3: CATSEAARYTQYF
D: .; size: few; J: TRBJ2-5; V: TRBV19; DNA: TGTGCCAGTAGTGAGACAGCCCAAGAGACCCAGTACTTC; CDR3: CASSETAQETQYF
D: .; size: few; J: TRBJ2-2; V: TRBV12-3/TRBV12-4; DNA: TGTGCCAGTAGACGGCAGAGCAACACCGGGGAGCTGTTTTTT; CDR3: CASRRQSNTGELFF
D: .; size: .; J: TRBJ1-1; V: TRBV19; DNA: TGTGCCACCTCCCACCAGGGGAACACTGAAGCTTTCTTT; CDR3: CATSHQGNTEAFF
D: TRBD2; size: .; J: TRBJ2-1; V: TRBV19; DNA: TGTGCCAGTAGTAGCGGGAGGGCCATGAATGAGCAGTTCTTC; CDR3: CASSSGRAMNEQFF
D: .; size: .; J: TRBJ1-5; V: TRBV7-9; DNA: TGTGCCAGCAGCTCAGCGGCTCAAGGAGGTACCCAGCATTTT; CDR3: CASSSAAQGGTQHF
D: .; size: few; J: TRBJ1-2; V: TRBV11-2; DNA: TGTGCCAGCAGCCCACCAGGTGACATCTATGGCTACACCTTC; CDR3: CASSPPGDIYGYTF
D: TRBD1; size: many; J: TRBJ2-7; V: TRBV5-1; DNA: TGCGCCAGCAGCTTGGGAGGACAGGGATTCTCCTACGAGCAGTACTTC; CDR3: CASSLGGQGFSYEQYF
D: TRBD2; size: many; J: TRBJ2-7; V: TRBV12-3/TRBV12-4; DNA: TGTGCCAGCAGTAAACTCCTAGCGGGGGAATACGAGCAGTACTTC; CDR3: CASSKLLAGEYEQYF
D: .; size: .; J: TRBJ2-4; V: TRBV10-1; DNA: TGCGCCAGCAGTGTAGGGATGGGAAACATTCAGTACTTC; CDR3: CASSVGMGNIQYF
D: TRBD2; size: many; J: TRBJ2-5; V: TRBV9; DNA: TGTGCCAGCAGCGTAGCTCCAGGACTAGCCCAAGAGACCCAGTACTTC; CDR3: CASSVAPGLAQETQYF
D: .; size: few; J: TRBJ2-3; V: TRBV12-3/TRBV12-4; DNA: TGTGCCAGCAGGTTAGGAGCTTTCACAGATACGCAGTATTTT; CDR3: CASRLGAFTDTQYF
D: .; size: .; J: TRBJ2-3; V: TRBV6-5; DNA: TGTGCCAGCAGTTACGGTAGCACAGATACGCAGTATTTT; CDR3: CASSYGSTDTQYF
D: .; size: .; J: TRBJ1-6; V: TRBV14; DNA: TGTGCCAGCAGCCGAGGGAGCTCCTATAATTCACCCCTCCACTTT; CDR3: CASSRGSSYNSPLHF
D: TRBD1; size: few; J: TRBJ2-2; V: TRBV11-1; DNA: TGTGCCAGCAGTCAACAGGGGGCTACGAACACCGGGGAGCTGTTTTTT; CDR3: CASSQQGATNTGELFF
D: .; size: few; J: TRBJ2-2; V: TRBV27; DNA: TGTGCCAGCACCTCCCGCGGTTACAACACCGGGGAGCTGTTTTTT; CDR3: CASTSRGYNTGELFF
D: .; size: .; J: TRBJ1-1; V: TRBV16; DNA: TGTGCCAGCAGCCCAAGAAGGCCAGAAGCTTTCTTT; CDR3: CASSPRRPEAFF